The rows below give T cell receptor beta chains drawn from one sample of a study of CD8+CD57+ T cells in acquired aplastic anemia. Each CDR3 protein gets one entry after TCRdb re-called the reads with MiXCR. The repertoire has 200,000 to 250,000 distinct CDR3 sequences, around 43% of them found once; the top ten carry about 8.3%. Sequencing was carried out using sorted CD4+, CD8+, or CD8+CD57+ T cells (not recorded which) from PBMCs. All receptors come from a human donor with aplastic anemia. Each CDR3 is given with its conserved first and last residue. The D gene is left open where the match is weak. Clone size appears in some rows only: once, few, many, or a class for an expanded clone.

length,V,D,J,size,DNA,CDR3
15,TRBV10-3,.,TRBJ1-1,.,TGTGCCATCAGTGAGTCCCAGGATCTGAACACTGAAGCTTTCTTT,CAISESQDLNTEAFF
10,TRBV5-1,.,TRBJ1-2,few,TGCGCCAGCAGCTTGGGGGACCTCACCTTC,CASSLGDLTF
15,TRBV25-1,.,TRBJ2-7,.,TGTGCCAGCAGTGATGGCCGCGTCGGAGCCTACGAGCAGTACTTC,CASSDGRVGAYEQYF
14,TRBV10-3,.,TRBJ1-4,.,TGTGCCATCAGTTTAGGGGGACGGGATGAAAAACTGTTTTTT,CAISLGGRDEKLFF
12,TRBV29-1,.,TRBJ1-2,.,TGCAGCGTTGAAGAACCGTTCTATGGCTACACCTTC,CSVEEPFYGYTF
13,TRBV4-1,.,TRBJ1-4,many,TGCGCCAGCAGCCAGTCAACTAATGAAAAACTGTTTTTT,CASSQSTNEKLFF
15,TRBV7-9,.,TRBJ2-2,many,TGTGCCAGCAGCCCCCCCCCCGGAGGGACCGGGGAGCTGTTTTTT,CASSPPPGGTGELFF
15,TRBV10-2,.,TRBJ2-1,.,TGCGCCAGCAGAGATTTGGGGGGAGACTACAATGAGCAGTTCTTC,CASRDLGGDYNEQFF
13,TRBV10-3,TRBD1,TRBJ1-1,.,TGTGCCACCGCTTGGACAGGGACAGTTGAAGCTTTCTTT,CATAWTGTVEAFF
15,TRBV7-9,.,TRBJ1-2,few,TGTGCCAGCAGCTCAAGGGGGGAACACAACTATGGCTACACCTTC,CASSSRGEHNYGYTF
14,TRBV9,.,TRBJ1-1,.,TGTGCCAGCAGCGTAGCTTCAGAAAACACTGAAGCTTTCTTT,CASSVASENTEAFF
15,TRBV6-5,.,TRBJ1-2,.,TGTGCCAGCAGTTACACCTCAGGGACGAACTATGGCTACACCTTC,CASSYTSGTNYGYTF
18,TRBV5-6,.,TRBJ2-1,.,TGTGCCAGCAGCTTGGGTACAGGGGGGGATACTTCCTACAATGAGCAGTTCTTC,CASSLGTGGDTSYNEQFF
16,TRBV2,.,TRBJ2-1,.,TGTGCCAGCAGTGAAAGTGCGGCTTTGTCCTACAATGAGCAGTTCTTC,CASSESAALSYNEQFF
14,TRBV28,TRBD1,TRBJ2-2,.,TGTGCCAGCACAGGACAGGGTGAAACCGGGGAGCTGTTTTTT,CASTGQGETGELFF
15,TRBV6-1,TRBD1,TRBJ2-7,.,TGTGCCAGCAGTGAACCGCCGGGACAGGGGGCCGAGCAGTACTTC,CASSEPPGQGAEQYF
16,TRBV7-3,TRBD1,TRBJ2-3,.,TGTGCCAGCAGCTCCGCCGGGACAGGGGACACAGATACGCAGTATTTT,CASSSAGTGDTDTQYF
15,TRBV10-3,.,TRBJ1-1,.,TGTGCCAGCAGTTACCCCCAGGGTATGAACACTGAAGCTTTCTTT,CASSYPQGMNTEAFF
15,TRBV6-4,TRBD2,TRBJ2-5,.,TGTGCCAGCAGTGAGGTAGCGGGGGGGCAAGAGACCCAGTACTTC,CASSEVAGGQETQYF
20,TRBV29-1,TRBD2,TRBJ2-7,.,TGCAGCGTTGAATATCTTAGTTTGAGCGGGAGGGACAGGCCAAACTACGAGCAGTACTTC,CSVEYLSLSGRDRPNYEQYF
15,TRBV7-2,TRBD1,TRBJ1-3,.,TGTGCCAGCAGCTTTGGACAGGGTTATGGAAACACCATATATTTT,CASSFGQGYGNTIYF
15,TRBV20-1,.,TRBJ2-7,many,TGCAGTGCTAGAGATGGAACACAGCGGCCCTACGAGCAGTACTTC,CSARDGTQRPYEQYF
13,TRBV20-1,TRBD1,TRBJ1-1,.,TGCAGTGCTAGGAGGGACAGCAACACTGAAGCTTTCTTT,CSARRDSNTEAFF
14,TRBV19,TRBD1,TRBJ1-2,.,TGTGCCAGTAGTAGTAGGGGGCTGGACTATGGCTACACCTTC,CASSSRGLDYGYTF
17,TRBV28,.,TRBJ2-7,few,TGTGCCAGCAGTTTACGAGAACAGGGTTACTTCTCCTACGAGCAGTACTTC,CASSLREQGYFSYEQYF
16,TRBV24-1,TRBD2,TRBJ2-1,many,TGTGCCACCAGTGAGCCTGGACTAGCGGGAGTAGATGAGCAGTTCTTC,CATSEPGLAGVDEQFF
12,TRBV30,.,TRBJ2-7,many,TGTGCCTGGAGTGGACCGGGTCGGGAGCAGTACTTC,CAWSGPGREQYF
15,TRBV29-1,.,TRBJ2-7,many,TGCAGCGGCAATAGGGTCGGGACGGGGACCTACGAGCAGTACTTC,CSGNRVGTGTYEQYF
14,TRBV30,.,TRBJ2-2,.,TGTGCCTGGAGCGGCAGGGTGGTCACCGGGGAGCTGTTTTTT,CAWSGRVVTGELFF
15,TRBV27,.,TRBJ1-5,.,TGTGCCAGCAGTTTTGGGCTTTATAGCAATCAGCCCCAGCATTTT,CASSFGLYSNQPQHF
13,TRBV24-1,.,TRBJ1-1,few,TGTGCCACCAGGGACCAGGGGAACACTGAAGCTTTCTTT,CATRDQGNTEAFF
14,TRBV20-1,TRBD1,TRBJ1-1,.,TGCAGTGCTAGAGACCTTCTCAGGGGGACTGAAGCTTTCTTT,CSARDLLRGTEAFF
15,TRBV7-8,TRBD2,TRBJ2-7,few,TGTGCCAGCAGCTTGACGACTAGCGGGAGATCCGAGCAGTACTTC,CASSLTTSGRSEQYF
14,TRBV25-1,.,TRBJ1-5,once,TGTGCCAGCAGTTGGGGGGGACACAATCAGCCCCAGCATTTT,CASSWGGHNQPQHF
13,TRBV15,TRBD1,TRBJ2-7,.,TGTGCCACCGGACAGGGACTTACCTACGAGCAGTACTTC,CATGQGLTYEQYF